Shown below are 29 T cell receptor beta chains from a single sample sequenced in a study of post-analysis software for immune sequencing data. For these receptors, no antigen is known. Notes on the study in general: Five TRBV segments, including TRBV5-6, TRBV5-1 and TRBV20-1, were more frequent in patients than controls.

Unique molecular identifiers featured in each of the TCR beta cDNA libraries. TCRdb analysed the PCR reads with MiXCR anew, one entry per CDR3 protein. The data hold around 710,000 distinct CDR3 sequences, with roughly 50% observed a single time. Source material: blood. The origin of the receptors is a girl between 5 and 17 years old with multiple sclerosis.

The chain carries TRBV5-8 and TRBJ2-7; 7 nucleotides agree with TRBD1. Trimming cost V 3 bases and J 4 bases; bases outside gene matches: 13. This CDR3 region has 16 residues. Germline CDR1 is SGHTS and CDR2 is YDEGEE. CDR3 in DNA: TGTGCCAGCAGCTCCATCGACAGGGCATGGTCGTACGAGCAGTACTTC. This encodes CASSSIDRAWSYEQYF.

The gene calls are TRBV20-1 and TRBJ1-2; maybe TRBD1 (6 bases). The V and J ends lost 0 bases and 3 bases respectively, with 20 bases between them. The CDR3 length is 17 residues. Looked up from germline, CDR1 is DFQATT and CDR2 is SNEGSKA (reference sequence). In nucleotides, the CDR3 is TGCAGTGCTAGAGATTTTTCGCAGGGGCGGGTAGACTATGGCTACACCTTC. Translation: CSARDFSQGRVDYGYTF.

The rearrangement joins TRBV7-2 to TRBJ2-7; the match to TRBD2 covers 10 bases. V gave up 5 bases and J gave up 0 bases; unmatched junction bases: 4. The CDR3 spans 15 residues. Germline lookup yields CDR1 SGHTA and CDR2 FQGNSA. DNA for the CDR3: TGTGCCAGCAGCGTTAGCGGGAGGAACTCCTACGAGCAGTACTTC. As protein: CASSVSGRNSYEQYF.

The rearrangement joins TRBV9 to TRBJ1-2; D is unclear. Germline CDR1 SGDLS, CDR2 YYNGEE. Trimming left V 3 bases short and J 4 bases short, with 16 bases between. The CDR3 length is 15 residues. DNA for the CDR3: TGTGCCAGCAGCGGCCGTGAGGCAGAACCCTATGGCTACACCTTC. Residues: CASSGREAEPYGYTF.

This clonotype turned up a few times. The chain combines TRBV10-3 with TRBJ2-5; D ambiguous. Germline CDR1 ENHRY, CDR2 SYGVKD. There are 12 residues in the CDR3. V lost 7 bases and J 1 base, leaving 7 bases between the germline ends. CDR3 nucleotide sequence: TGTGCCATCAAGGACCCCCAAGAGACCCAGTACTTC. It yields the protein CAIKDPQETQYF.

The chain uses TRBV10-2 and TRBJ2-7; the D is unclear. The CDR3 extends over 14 amino acids. Germline CDR1 WSHSY, CDR2 SAAADI. Deletions cut 2 bases from V and 2 bases from J, with 10 bases between. In DNA, the CDR3 is TGCGCCAGCAGTGAGGCAGTAATACCCTACGAGCAGTACTTC. Protein sequence: CASSEAVIPYEQYF.

CDR3 in DNA: TGTGCCACCAGCCCAAAGGCGGACCGCTCCTACGAGCAGTACTTC. Its protein product is CATSPKADRSYEQYF. The chain employs TRBV15 and TRBJ2-7; D gene ambiguous. The CDR3 loop spans 15 amino acids. The V gene's germline CDR1 is LNHNV and CDR2 YYDKDF (reference sequence). Trimming removed 5 bases from V and 0 bases from J, with 14 bases in between.

The genes are TRBV7-6 and TRBJ2-4; perhaps TRBD2 as D (6 bases). The J call may be incorrect, as the DNA end agrees better with TRBJ2-5. CDR1 is SGHVS, CDR2 FNYEAQ, per germline. CDR3 size: 17 residues. DNA for the CDR3: TGTGCCAGCAGCTTAAATCGTGTGGGTAGCGGCCAAGAGACCCAGTACTTC. It is translated as CASSLNRVGSGQETQYF.

J is TRBJ2-7 and V is TRBV28; no definite D call. Between the trimmed V and J ends, which lost 6 bases and 2 bases, there was a span of 8 bases. CDR1 and CDR2 from the germline V gene are MDHEN and SYDVKM. This CDR3 spans 12 amino acids. The CDR3 loop is CASRSSPYEQYF. The DNA of the CDR3 is TGTGCCAGCAGGAGCAGCCCCTACGAGCAGTACTTC.

The J gene is TRBJ2-7, the V gene TRBV20-1; TRBD2 agrees at 9 bases. Near its end, the DNA agrees better with TRBJ2-5, so the J call may be wrong. Per the germline V gene, CDR1 is DFQATT and CDR2 is SNEGSKA (reference sequence). The CDR3 sequence is 15 residues long. CDR3 residues: CSARAVAGERETQYF. In nucleotides, the CDR3 is TGCAGTGCTAGGGCGGTAGCGGGAGAACGGGAGACCCAGTACTTC.

CDR3 in DNA: TGCAGTGTGGGCGGAGGGGGGTTTTACGAGCAGTACTTC. Protein: CSVGGGGFYEQYF. This chain uses TRBV20-1 with TRBJ2-4; D is tentatively TRBD1 or TRBD2 (6 bases each). The assigned J gene may be wrong: the sequence end matches TRBJ2-7 better. Germline assignment: CDR1 DFQATT and CDR2 SNEGSKA (reference sequence). This CDR3 region has 13 residues.

J is TRBJ2-3 and V is TRBV29-1, with a tentative D call TRBD1 (5 bases). CDR1 SQVTM and CDR2 ANQGSEA come from the germline V gene. The ends were cut back, 2 bases at V and 1 base at J, with 10 bases in the middle. The CDR3 is 14 residues long. DNA of the CDR3: TGCAGCGTTGAATCCTGGGGCCGCACAGATACGCAGTATTTT. Residues: CSVESWGRTDTQYF.

The chain uses TRBV7-2 and TRBJ2-7; 15 bases fit TRBD2. V shed 4 bases and J 5 bases; nucleotides not matched to a gene: 6. Germline lookup yields CDR1 SGHTA and CDR2 FQGNSA. This CDR3 has 16 amino acids. The CDR3 DNA sequence: TGTGCCAGCAGCTCACTAGGACTAGCGGGAGGGGACGAGCAGTACTTC. It specifies CASSSLGLAGGDEQYF.

This clonotype occurred a few times. The CDR3 DNA sequence: TGTGCCAGCGGGACTTTCAACAATGAGCAGTTCTTC. Translation: CASGTFNNEQFF. The chain couples TRBV12-3 or TRBV12-4 to TRBJ2-1; TRBD2 is a possible D gene (6 bases). This CDR3 is 12 amino acids long. Trimming cost V 8 bases and J 5 bases, with 10 bases left between them.

The CDR3 loop is CSASGSVELPPGEQYF. The CDR3 coding sequence is TGCAGTGCGAGCGGGAGCGTTGAACTCCCTCCCGGCGAGCAGTACTTC. The chain links TRBV20-1 to TRBJ2-7; the match to TRBD2 covers 8 bases. Trimming at V came to 6 bases and at J to 6 bases, leaving 19 bases not matched to a gene. CDR3 length: 16 amino acids. The germline V gene encodes CDR1 DFQATT and CDR2 SNEGSKA (reference sequence).

This clonotype was observed a few times. The CDR3 DNA reads TGTGCCAGCAGCAACCATTACGAGCAGTACTTC. It is translated as CASSNHYEQYF. The gene calls are TRBV16 and TRBJ2-7, with D uncertain. The V end was cut by 5 bases, the J end by 4 bases, with 6 bases between. The CDR3 is 11 residues long. CDR1 is KGHSY and CDR2 is FQNENV in the germline V gene. Looking up the rest from reference TRBV16 and TRBJ2-7 gives the full variable domain: GEEVAQTPKHLVRGEGQKAKLYCAPIKGHSYVFWYQQVLKNEFKFLISFQNENVFDETGMPKERFSAKCLPNSPCSLEIQATKLEDSAVYFCASSNHYEQYFGPGTRLTVT.

V usage is TRBV4-1 and J usage is TRBJ1-4, with D unclear. V was cut by 1 base and J by 0 bases, with 9 bases left in between. This CDR3 spans 16 amino acids. Germline V gene data show CDR1 as MGHRA and CDR2 as YSYEKL. The CDR3 sequence is CASSQGTGATNEKLFF. The CDR3 DNA reads TGCGCCAGCAGCCAAGGTACCGGGGCAACTAATGAAAAACTGTTTTTT.

Remarks on this clonotype: This may come from a read error, since a much larger clone is one base off. This rearrangement joins TRBV27 to TRBJ1-2; D remains unclear. Trimming removed 6 bases from V and 12 bases from J, with 20 bases in between. Germline V gene lookup returns CDR1 MNHEY and CDR2 SMNVEV (reference sequence). The length of the CDR3 is 13 residues. CDR3 DNA sequence: TGTGCCAGCAGCTCTGGGCCCCTCAGCGGCCACACCTTC. The encoded protein is CASSSGPLSGHTF.

This clonotype was seen a few times. V is TRBV5-1 and J is TRBJ1-4, with unresolved D. Trimming left V 2 bases short and J 6 bases short, with 8 bases between. This CDR3 is 13 amino acids long. Per the germline V gene, CDR1 is SGHRS and CDR2 is YFSETQ. The CDR3 spells CASSFQRDEKLFF. The CDR3 DNA follows: TGCGCCAGCAGCTTTCAGAGGGATGAAAAACTGTTTTTT. Looking up the rest from reference TRBV5-1 and TRBJ1-4 gives the full variable domain: KAGVTQTPRYLIKTRGQQVTLSCSPISGHRSVSWYQQTPGQGLQFLFEYFSETQRNKGNFPGRFSGRQFSNSRSEMNVSTLELGDSALYLCASSFQRDEKLFFGSGTQLSVL.

The gene calls are TRBV7-9 and TRBJ1-1; 8 bases are shared with TRBD1. The CDR3 is made up of 16 amino acids. CDR1 is SEHNR and CDR2 is FQNEAQ in the germline V gene (reference sequence). Trimming removed 5 bases from V and 1 base from J; junction bases left unmatched: 9. The CDR3 reads CASSPQGTGPNTEAFF. In nucleotides, the CDR3 is TGTGCCAGCAGCCCCCAGGGGACAGGCCCGAACACTGAAGCTTTCTTT.

This clonotype was detected a few times. This chain uses TRBV20-1 with TRBJ2-7, with D perhaps matching TRBD1 (5 bases). V lost 4 bases and J lost 1, with 11 bases in between. The CDR3 loop spans 13 amino acids. From germline, CDR1 is DFQATT and CDR2 SNEGSKA (reference sequence). CDR3 bases: TGCAGTGCTACAACGGACAATTCCTACGAGCAGTACTTC. Amino acid sequence: CSATTDNSYEQYF.

This chain connects TRBV5-6 to TRBJ2-5, with 12 bases lining up with TRBD2. V lost 4 bases to trimming and J lost 3 bases; unmatched junction nucleotides: 4. The CDR3 is 15 residues long. CDR1 is SGHDT and CDR2 is YYEEEE in the germline V gene. CDR3 bases: TGTGCCAGCAGCATCCTAGCGGGAGGGAAAGAGACCCAGTACTTC. Its protein product is CASSILAGGKETQYF.

The rearrangement links TRBV27 to TRBJ2-7; D is uncertain. V shed 9 bases and J shed 7 bases, with 10 bases lying between them. The CDR3 runs to 10 residues. Germline loops: CDR1 MNHEY, CDR2 SMNVEV (reference sequence). In DNA form, the CDR3 reads TGTGCCAGTGACTTCCGGGAGCAGTACTTC. Translation gives CASDFREQYF.

The rearrangement joins TRBV29-1 to TRBJ2-1, with 13 bases identical to TRBD2. The CDR3 totals 13 residues. Germline CDR1 and CDR2: SQVTM and ANQGSEA. V trimming: 5 bases; J trimming: 8 bases; junction bases outside the gene matches: 3. This chain's CDR3 is CSVRTSGSYEQFF. CDR3 nucleotides: TGCAGCGTTCGGACTAGCGGGAGCTATGAGCAGTTCTTC.

This chain uses TRBV29-1 with TRBJ2-3; 7 bases agree with TRBD1. This CDR3 is 14 amino acids long. V dropped 4 bases and J dropped 6; count of bases not matched to a gene: 10. Germline CDR1 SQVTM, CDR2 ANQGSEA. The CDR3, as DNA: TGCAGCGTTGCTTGGACAGGAGCCACGGATACGCAGTATTTT. Its protein product is CSVAWTGATDTQYF.

The rearrangement links TRBV11-2 to TRBJ2-7; possible D gene TRBD2, 6 bases. V was clipped by 5 bases and J by 2 bases, with 16 bases between them. CDR1 and CDR2 from the germline V gene are SGHAT and FQNNGV. This CDR3 has 15 amino acids. The CDR3 loop reads CASSQQVSGTYEQYF. CDR3 in DNA: TGTGCCAGCAGCCAGCAGGTTAGCGGTACCTACGAGCAGTACTTC.

The rearrangement uses TRBV12-3 or TRBV12-4 and TRBJ1-6; 9 nucleotides align to TRBD1. This CDR3 region has 16 residues. The V segment lost 5 bases and the J segment 7 bases; nucleotides outside the gene matches: 9. CDR3 nucleotide sequence: TGTGCCAGCAGTGATGACGAAGGGACAGGGAATTCACCCCTCCACTTT. Translating gives CASSDDEGTGNSPLHF.

A remark on this clonotype: Sequence at one end of the junction differs from germline and may be a read error. V and J are TRBV7-3 and TRBJ2-1; the match to TRBD2 covers 8 bases. Germline values: CDR1 SGHTA, CDR2 FQGTGA. The CDR3 extends over 15 amino acids. The CDR3 reads CACSSRLAPYNEQFF. The CDR3 DNA follows: TGTGCCTGCAGCTCAAGACTAGCGCCCTACAATGAGCAGTTCTTC.

A note on this clonotype: The junction differs from germline at one of its ends, possibly a read error. This CDR3 is CSARDARGQGLYSYQPQHF. CDR3 nucleotide sequence: TGCAGTGCTAGAGATGCGCGAGGACAGGGCCTTTATAGCTATCAGCCCCAGCATTTT. The V call is TRBV20-1, the J call TRBJ1-5, with 8 bases identical to TRBD1. In germline, CDR1 is DFQATT, CDR2 SNEGSKA (reference sequence). The CDR3 consists of 19 residues.